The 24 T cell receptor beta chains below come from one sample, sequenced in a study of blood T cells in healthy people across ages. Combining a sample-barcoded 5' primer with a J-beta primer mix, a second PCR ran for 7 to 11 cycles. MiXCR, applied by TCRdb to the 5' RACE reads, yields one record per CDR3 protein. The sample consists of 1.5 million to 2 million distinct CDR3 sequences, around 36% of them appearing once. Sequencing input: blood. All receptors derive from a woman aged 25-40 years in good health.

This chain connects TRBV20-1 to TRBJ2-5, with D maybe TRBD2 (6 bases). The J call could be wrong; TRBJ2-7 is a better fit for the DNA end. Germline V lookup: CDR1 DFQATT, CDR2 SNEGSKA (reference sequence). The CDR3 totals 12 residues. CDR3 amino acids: CSATTSSYEQYF. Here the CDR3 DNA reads TGCAGTGCTACAACTAGCAGTTACGAGCAGTACTTC.

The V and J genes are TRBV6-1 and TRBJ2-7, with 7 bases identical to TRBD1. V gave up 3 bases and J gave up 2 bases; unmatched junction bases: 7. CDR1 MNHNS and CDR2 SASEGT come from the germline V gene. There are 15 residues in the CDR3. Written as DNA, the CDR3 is TGTGCCAGCAGTGACCGCGACAGGGCAGCCTACGAGCAGTACTTC. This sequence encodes CASSDRDRAAYEQYF.

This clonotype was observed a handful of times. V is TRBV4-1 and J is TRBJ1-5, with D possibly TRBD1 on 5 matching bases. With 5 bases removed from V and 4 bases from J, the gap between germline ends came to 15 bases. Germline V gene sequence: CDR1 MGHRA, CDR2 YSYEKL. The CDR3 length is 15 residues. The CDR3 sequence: CASSDRQNSNQPQHF. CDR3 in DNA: TGCGCCAGCAGCGATCGACAGAATTCTAATCAGCCCCAGCATTTT.

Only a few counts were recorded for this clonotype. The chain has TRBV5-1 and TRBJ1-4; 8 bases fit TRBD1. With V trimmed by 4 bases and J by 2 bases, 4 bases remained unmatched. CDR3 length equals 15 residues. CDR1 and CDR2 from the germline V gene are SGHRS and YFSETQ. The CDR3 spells CASSNTGGTNEKLFF. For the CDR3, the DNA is TGCGCCAGCAGCAATACAGGGGGTACTAATGAAAAACTGTTTTTT.

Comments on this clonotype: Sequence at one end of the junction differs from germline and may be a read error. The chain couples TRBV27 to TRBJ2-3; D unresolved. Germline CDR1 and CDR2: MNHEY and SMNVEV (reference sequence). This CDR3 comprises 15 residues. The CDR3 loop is CASSVVQVGPDMQYF. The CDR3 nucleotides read TGTGCCAGCAGTGTGGTTCAGGTAGGGCCAGATATGCAGTATTTT.

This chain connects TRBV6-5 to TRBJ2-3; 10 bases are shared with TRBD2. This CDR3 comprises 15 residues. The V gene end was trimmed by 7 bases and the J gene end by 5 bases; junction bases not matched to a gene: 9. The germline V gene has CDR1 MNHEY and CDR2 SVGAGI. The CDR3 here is CASTALAGVGDTQYF. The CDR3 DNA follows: TGTGCCAGCACTGCGCTAGCGGGAGTTGGAGATACGCAGTATTTT.

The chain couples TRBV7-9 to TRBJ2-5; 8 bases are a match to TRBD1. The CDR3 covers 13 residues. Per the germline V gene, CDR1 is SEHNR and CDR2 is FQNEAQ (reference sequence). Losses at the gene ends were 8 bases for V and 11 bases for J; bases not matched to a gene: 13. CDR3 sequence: CASDRGTENEQYF. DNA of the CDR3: TGTGCCAGCGACAGGGGTACCGAAAATGAGCAGTACTTC. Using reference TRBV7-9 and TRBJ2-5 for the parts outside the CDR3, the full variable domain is DTGVSQNPRHKITKRGQNVTFRCDPISEHNRLYWYRQTLGQGPEFLTYFQNEAQLEKSRLLSDRFSAERPKGSFSTLEIQRTEQGDSAMYLCASDRGTENEQYFGPGTRLLVL.

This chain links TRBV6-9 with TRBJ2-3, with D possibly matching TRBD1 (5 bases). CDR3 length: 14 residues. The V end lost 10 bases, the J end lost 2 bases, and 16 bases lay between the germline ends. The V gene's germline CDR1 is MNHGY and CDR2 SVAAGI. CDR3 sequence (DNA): TGTGCCACTTACCCCGACAGAATCACAGATACGCAGTATTTT. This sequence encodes CATYPDRITDTQYF.

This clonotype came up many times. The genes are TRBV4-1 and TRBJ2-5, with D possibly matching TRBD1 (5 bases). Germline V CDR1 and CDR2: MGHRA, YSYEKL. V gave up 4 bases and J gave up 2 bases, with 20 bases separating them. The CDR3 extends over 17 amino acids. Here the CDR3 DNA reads TGCGCCAGCAGCCCCTTCCCGGCAGGGCCCTTACAAGAGACCCAGTACTTC. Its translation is CASSPFPAGPLQETQYF.

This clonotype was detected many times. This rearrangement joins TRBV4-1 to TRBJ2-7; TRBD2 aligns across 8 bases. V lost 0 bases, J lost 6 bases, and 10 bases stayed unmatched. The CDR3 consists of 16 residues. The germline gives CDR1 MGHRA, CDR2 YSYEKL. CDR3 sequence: CASSQEPGGPFGEQYF. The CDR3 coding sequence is TGCGCCAGCAGCCAAGAACCGGGAGGGCCATTTGGCGAGCAGTACTTC.

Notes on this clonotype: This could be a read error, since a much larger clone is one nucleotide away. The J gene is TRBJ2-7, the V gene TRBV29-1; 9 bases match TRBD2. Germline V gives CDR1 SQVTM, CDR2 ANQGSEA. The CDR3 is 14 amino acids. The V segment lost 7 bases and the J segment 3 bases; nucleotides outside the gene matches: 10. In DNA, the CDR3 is TGCAGCGCTGTTTTAGCGGGGGTACTCTACGAGCAGTACTTC. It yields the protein CSAVLAGVLYEQYF.

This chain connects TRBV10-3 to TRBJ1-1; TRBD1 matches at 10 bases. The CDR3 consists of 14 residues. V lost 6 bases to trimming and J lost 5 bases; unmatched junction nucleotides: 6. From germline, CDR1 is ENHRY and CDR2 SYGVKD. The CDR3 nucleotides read TGTGCCATCAGACCGGGACAGGGGTTTACTGAAGCTTTCTTT. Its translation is CAIRPGQGFTEAFF.

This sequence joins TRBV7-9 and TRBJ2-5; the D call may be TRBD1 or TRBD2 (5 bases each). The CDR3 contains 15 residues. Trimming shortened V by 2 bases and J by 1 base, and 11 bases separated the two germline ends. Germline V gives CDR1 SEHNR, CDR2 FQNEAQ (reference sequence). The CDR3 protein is CASSLIVGRQETQYF. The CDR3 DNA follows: TGTGCCAGCAGCTTAATAGTGGGACGCCAAGAGACCCAGTACTTC.

This chain's CDR3 is CAITGTSGGEQFF. In DNA, the CDR3 is TGTGCCATCACGGGGACTAGCGGTGGTGAGCAGTTCTTC. The rearrangement joins TRBV10-3 to TRBJ2-1; 11 bases agree with TRBD2. Germline CDR1 and CDR2: ENHRY and SYGVKD. V was clipped by 7 bases and J by 9 bases; unmatched bases: 5. The CDR3 loop spans 13 amino acids.

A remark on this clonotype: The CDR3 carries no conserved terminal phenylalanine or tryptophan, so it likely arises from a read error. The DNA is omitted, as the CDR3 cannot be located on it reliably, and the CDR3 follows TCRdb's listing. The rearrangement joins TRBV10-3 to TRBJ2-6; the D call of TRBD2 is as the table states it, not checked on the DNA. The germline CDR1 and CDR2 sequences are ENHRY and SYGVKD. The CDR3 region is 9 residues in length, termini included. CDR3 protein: CAISELADT.

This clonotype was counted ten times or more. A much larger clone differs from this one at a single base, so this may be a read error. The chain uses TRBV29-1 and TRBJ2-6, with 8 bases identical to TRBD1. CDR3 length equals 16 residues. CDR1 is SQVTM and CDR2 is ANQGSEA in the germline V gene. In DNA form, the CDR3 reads TGCAGCGTTGTGGGACAGGAGACATCTGGGGCCAACGTCCGGACTTTC. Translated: CSVVGQETSGANVRTF.

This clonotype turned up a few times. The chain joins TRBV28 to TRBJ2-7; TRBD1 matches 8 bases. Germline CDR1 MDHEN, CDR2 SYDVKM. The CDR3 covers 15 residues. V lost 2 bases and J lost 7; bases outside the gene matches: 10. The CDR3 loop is CASSLLGTGVWEQYF. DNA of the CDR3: TGTGCCAGCAGTTTACTTGGGACAGGAGTCTGGGAGCAGTACTTC.

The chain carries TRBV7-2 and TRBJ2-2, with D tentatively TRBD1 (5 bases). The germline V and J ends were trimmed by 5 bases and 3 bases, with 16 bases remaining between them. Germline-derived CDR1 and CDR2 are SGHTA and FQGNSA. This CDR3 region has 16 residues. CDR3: CASSRDRNWYTGELFF. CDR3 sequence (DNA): TGTGCCAGCAGCAGAGACAGAAATTGGTACACCGGGGAGCTGTTTTTT.

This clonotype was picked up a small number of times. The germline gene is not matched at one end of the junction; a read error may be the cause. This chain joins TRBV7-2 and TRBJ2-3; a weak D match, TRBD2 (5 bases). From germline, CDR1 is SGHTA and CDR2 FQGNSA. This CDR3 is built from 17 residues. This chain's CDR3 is CAGSLNGVERTTDTQYF. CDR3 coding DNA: TGTGCCGGCAGCTTAAACGGAGTAGAGCGGACCACAGATACGCAGTATTTT. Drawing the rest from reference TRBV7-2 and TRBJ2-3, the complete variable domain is GAGVSQSPSNKVTEKGKDVELRCDPISGHTALYWYRQSLGQGLEFLIYFQGNSAPDKSGLPSDRFSAERTGGSVSTLTIQRTQQEDSAVYLCAGSLNGVERTTDTQYFGPGTRLTVL.

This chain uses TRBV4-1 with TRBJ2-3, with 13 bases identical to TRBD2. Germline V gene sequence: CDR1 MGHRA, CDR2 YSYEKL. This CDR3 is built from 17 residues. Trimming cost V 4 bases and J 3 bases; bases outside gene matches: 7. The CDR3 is CASSPRTSGSGTDTQYF. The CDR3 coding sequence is TGCGCCAGCAGCCCCCGGACTAGCGGGAGTGGGACAGATACGCAGTATTTT.

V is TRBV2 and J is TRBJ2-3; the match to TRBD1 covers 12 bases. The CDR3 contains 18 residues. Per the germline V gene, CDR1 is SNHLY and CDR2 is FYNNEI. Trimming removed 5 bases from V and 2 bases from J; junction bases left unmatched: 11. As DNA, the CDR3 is TGTGCCAGCAGTTTTCCCCCGGGACAGGGGGCGATCACAGATACGCAGTATTTT. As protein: CASSFPPGQGAITDTQYF. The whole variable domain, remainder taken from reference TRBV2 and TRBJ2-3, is EPEVTQTPSHQVTQMGQEVILRCVPISNHLYFYWYRQILGQKVEFLVSFYNNEISEKSEIFDDQFSVERPDGSNFTLKIRSTKLEDSAMYFCASSFPPGQGAITDTQYFGPGTRLTVL.

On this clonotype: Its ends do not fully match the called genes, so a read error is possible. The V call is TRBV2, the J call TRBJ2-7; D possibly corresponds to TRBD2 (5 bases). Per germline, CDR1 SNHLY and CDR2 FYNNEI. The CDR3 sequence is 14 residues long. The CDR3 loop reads CASSEWESSYEQYF. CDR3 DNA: TGTGCCAGTAGTGAATGGGAGAGCTCTTACGAGCAGTACTTC.

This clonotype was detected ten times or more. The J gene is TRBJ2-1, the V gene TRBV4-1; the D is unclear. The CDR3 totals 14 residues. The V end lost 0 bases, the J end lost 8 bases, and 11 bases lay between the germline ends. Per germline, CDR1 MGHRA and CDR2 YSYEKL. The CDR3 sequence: CASSQDRLWDEQFF. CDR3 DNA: TGCGCCAGCAGCCAAGATCGATTGTGGGATGAGCAGTTCTTC.

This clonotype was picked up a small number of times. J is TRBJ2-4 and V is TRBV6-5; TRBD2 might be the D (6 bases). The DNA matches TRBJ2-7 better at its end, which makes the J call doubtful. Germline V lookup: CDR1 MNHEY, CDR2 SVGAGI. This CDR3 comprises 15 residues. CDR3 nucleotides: TGTGCCAGCAGACGAGGGTTCCGGGAGATATACGAGCAGTACTTC. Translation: CASRRGFREIYEQYF.